A single sample gave rise to the 20 T cell receptor beta chains below, sequenced in a study of blood T cell repertoires in COVID-19. Libraries were prepared by immunoSEQ multiplex PCR; TCRdb keeps only in-frame clonotypes and omits some of them. The sample lists around 170,000 clones; 89% were seen once. Sequencing used peripheral blood. The source is a man in his sixties with acute or convalescent COVID-19.

V is TRBV7-2 and J is TRBJ2-5, with 7 bases matching TRBD2. Unmatched junction bases numbered 6, after V lost 1 base and J lost 4 bases. The CDR3 is 15 residues long. CDR1 is SGHTA and CDR2 is FQGNSA in the germline V gene. The CDR3 is CASSLGGGLPETQYF. CDR3 DNA sequence: TGTGCCAGCAGCTTAGGGGGGGGACTCCCAGAGACCCAGTACTTC. The variable domain in full, with the rest retrieved from reference TRBV7-2 and TRBJ2-5, is GAGVSQSPSNKVTEKGKDVELRCDPISGHTALYWYRQSLGQGLEFLIYFQGNSAPDKSGLPSDRFSAERTGGSVSTLTIQRTQQEDSAVYLCASSLGGGLPETQYFGPGTRLLVL.

The chain links TRBV9 to TRBJ2-1, with TRBD2 identical over 10 bases. J gave up 7 bases and V 3 bases, and 4 bases lay outside the gene matches. This CDR3 has 14 residues. Germline assignment: CDR1 SGDLS and CDR2 YYNGEE. CDR3 loop: CASSARLAGNEQFF. The DNA of the CDR3 is TGTGCCAGCAGCGCCCGACTAGCGGGTAATGAGCAGTTCTTC.

This clone was observed once. The genes are TRBV4-3 and TRBJ2-1; tentatively, D is TRBD1 (6 bases). Between the trimmed V and J ends, which lost 3 bases and 7 bases, there was a span of 16 bases. Germline V gene data show CDR1 as LGHNA and CDR2 as YSLEER. The length of the CDR3 is 15 residues. The CDR3 loop is CASSQYAGVRNEQFF. CDR3 DNA: TGCGCCAGCAGCCAGTACGCAGGGGTAAGAAATGAGCAGTTCTTC.

This chain connects TRBV24-1 to TRBJ2-7; 7 bases fit TRBD1. Germline CDR1 KGHDR, CDR2 SFDVKD. The CDR3 spans 13 residues. With V trimmed by 4 bases and J by 9 bases, 8 bases remained unmatched. The CDR3 loop reads CATSDPGQKRQYF. As DNA, the CDR3 is TGTGCCACCAGTGACCCGGGACAGAAAAGGCAGTACTTC.

The chain is built from TRBV29-1 and TRBJ2-2, with 8 bases identical to TRBD1. Germline assignment: CDR1 SQVTM and CDR2 ANQGSEA. V dropped 5 bases and J dropped 4; count of bases not matched to a gene: 6. This CDR3 comprises 14 residues. This chain's CDR3 is CSVRDRKSTGELFF. CDR3 in DNA: TGCAGCGTTAGGGACAGGAAGAGCACCGGGGAGCTGTTTTTT.

V and J are TRBV24-1 and TRBJ2-2; D might be TRBD2 (6 bases). From germline, CDR1 is KGHDR and CDR2 SFDVKD. The V gene lost 3 bases and the J gene lost 10 bases, with 20 bases spanning the gap. CDR3 length: 16 amino acids. The CDR3 DNA reads TGTGCCACCAGTGATGGAGGTCTGTCGGGGGTGGCGGAGCTGTTTTTT. Protein: CATSDGGLSGVAELFF.

The chain recombines TRBV2 with TRBJ2-7; 7 nucleotides agree with TRBD1. Germline V gene sequence: CDR1 SNHLY, CDR2 FYNNEI. Germline trimming cut 6 bases from V and 3 bases from J; bases unmatched to any gene: 11. The CDR3 is 15 amino acids. The CDR3 loop reads CASSTTGVKIYEQYF. The CDR3 region has the DNA TGTGCCAGCAGCACAACAGGGGTCAAGATCTACGAGCAGTACTTC.

The rearrangement joins TRBV27 to TRBJ1-6, with D uncertain. This CDR3 region has 13 residues. Germline assignment: CDR1 MNHEY and CDR2 SMNVEV (reference sequence). V gave up 10 bases and J gave up 1 base, with 8 bases separating them. Written as DNA, the CDR3 is TGTGCCACCACTTCGTCCTATAATTCACCCCTCCACTTT. It encodes CATTSSYNSPLHF.

This clone showed up just once. The chain uses TRBV24-1 and TRBJ2-2; tentative D call: TRBD2 (7 bases). Germline loops: CDR1 KGHDR, CDR2 SFDVKD. The germline V and J ends were trimmed by 7 bases and 5 bases, with 13 bases remaining between them. The CDR3 has 14 residues. The CDR3 DNA reads as TGTGCCACCAGAGGGGGGGCAGGGACCGGGGAGCTGTTTTTT. This translates into CATRGGAGTGELFF.

This rearrangement joins TRBV7-8 to TRBJ2-1; a weak D match, TRBD1 (5 bases). Trimming shortened V by 4 bases and J by 4 bases, and 14 bases separated the two germline ends. The CDR3 has 15 amino acids. CDR1 is SGHVS, CDR2 FQNEAQ, per germline. This chain's CDR3 is CASSSRTIRYNEQFF. The CDR3 DNA sequence: TGTGCCAGCAGCTCAAGGACAATTAGGTACAATGAGCAGTTCTTC.

This clone was observed a single time. V gene TRBV7-2 combines with J gene TRBJ2-7; TRBD1 matches at 10 bases. Per germline, CDR1 SGHTA and CDR2 FQGNSA. The CDR3 covers 15 residues. The trim removed 4 bases at V and 6 bases at J, leaving 9 bases unmatched. The chain's CDR3 is CASSSTGTGVGEQYF. The CDR3 nucleotides read TGTGCCAGCAGCTCGACCGGGACAGGGGTAGGCGAGCAGTACTTC.

The CDR3 coding sequence is TGTGCCAGCAGCCCACCGGGGGGAGAAGCTTTCTTT. Amino acids: CASSPPGGEAFF. The chain combines TRBV5-4 with TRBJ1-1, with D perhaps TRBD1 (5 bases). Trimming shortened V by 4 bases and J by 8 bases, and 12 bases separated the two germline ends. The CDR3 has 12 residues. Germline V gives CDR1 SGHNT, CDR2 YYREEE (reference sequence).

CDR3 DNA: TGTGCCAGCGAGAAGTGTCTCCGAGAGACCCAGTACTTC. It yields the protein CASEKCLRETQYF. The chain combines TRBV12-3 or TRBV12-4 with TRBJ2-5; no reliable D call. The V gene lost 8 bases and the J gene lost 4 bases, with 14 bases spanning the gap. The CDR3 spans 13 residues.

The chain links TRBV5-4 to TRBJ2-5, with D perhaps matching TRBD1 (5 bases). The CDR3 contains 14 residues. CDR1 is SGHNT, CDR2 YYREEE, per germline (reference sequence). Trimming took 5 bases from V and 0 from J, leaving 11 bases between them. The DNA for the CDR3 is TGTGCCAGCAGTGTTCAGGACAACCAAGAGACCCAGTACTTC. It specifies CASSVQDNQETQYF.

The chain couples TRBV12-3 or TRBV12-4 to TRBJ1-1; TRBD1 might be the D (5 bases). This CDR3 has 13 amino acids. The CDR3 protein is CGPDGGGTTEAFF. CDR3 sequence (DNA): TGTGGGCCGGATGGGGGAGGGACCACTGAAGCTTTCTTT.

The chain recombines TRBV5-1 with TRBJ1-1; D possibly corresponds to TRBD1 (5 bases). CDR3 size: 15 residues. Germline CDR1 SGHRS, CDR2 YFSETQ. Between the trimmed V and J ends, which lost 4 bases and 1 base, there was a span of 14 bases. The CDR3, as DNA: TGCGCCAGCAGCCCCACCTCAGGGCCGAACACTGAAGCTTTCTTT. It is translated as CASSPTSGPNTEAFF.

The V and J genes are TRBV7-9 and TRBJ2-1; perhaps TRBD1 as D (5 bases). V was pared by 1 base and J by 8 bases, with 6 bases between. The CDR3 runs 12 residues. Germline loops: CDR1 SEHNR, CDR2 FQNEAQ (reference sequence). In DNA, the CDR3 is TGTGCCAGCAGCTTAGAAGGGGATGAGCAGTTCTTC. This gives the protein CASSLEGDEQFF.

This clone was observed once. This chain joins TRBV5-8 and TRBJ1-6, with D possibly being TRBD1 (6 bases). The CDR3 runs 16 residues. Germline CDR1 is SGHTS and CDR2 is YDEGEE. V shed 4 bases and J shed 9 bases, with 20 bases lying between them. The CDR3 DNA follows: TGTGCCAGCAGCCCAAAGACCACAGGGCTAAGTTCACCCCTCCACTTT. Translated, it gives CASSPKTTGLSSPLHF. Combining the CDR3 with reference TRBV5-8 and TRBJ1-6 gives the whole variable domain EAGVTQSPTHLIKTRGQQATLRCSPISGHTSVYWYQQALGLGLQFLLWYDEGEERNRGNFPPRFSGRQFPNYSSELNVNALELEDSALYLCASSPKTTGLSSPLHFGNGTRLTVT.

V gene TRBV7-2 combines with J gene TRBJ2-7; the match to TRBD2 covers 7 bases. There are 18 residues in the CDR3. Germline V gives CDR1 SGHTA, CDR2 FQGNSA. V trimming: 6 bases; J trimming: 0 bases; junction bases outside the gene matches: 17. The CDR3 nucleotides read TGTGCCAGCAGTTACCGGGGTAGCGGGTACCAGAGCTCCTACGAGCAGTACTTC. It yields the protein CASSYRGSGYQSSYEQYF.

This clone was observed a single time. The J gene is TRBJ1-5, the V gene TRBV6-5; perhaps TRBD1 as D (6 bases). The length of the CDR3 is 15 residues. CDR1 is MNHEY and CDR2 is SVGAGI in the germline V gene. V lost 5 bases and J lost 4, with 15 bases in between. For the CDR3, the DNA is TGTGCCAGCAGTAAGGGGGGGACGGGAAATCAGCCCCAGCATTTT. This encodes CASSKGGTGNQPQHF.